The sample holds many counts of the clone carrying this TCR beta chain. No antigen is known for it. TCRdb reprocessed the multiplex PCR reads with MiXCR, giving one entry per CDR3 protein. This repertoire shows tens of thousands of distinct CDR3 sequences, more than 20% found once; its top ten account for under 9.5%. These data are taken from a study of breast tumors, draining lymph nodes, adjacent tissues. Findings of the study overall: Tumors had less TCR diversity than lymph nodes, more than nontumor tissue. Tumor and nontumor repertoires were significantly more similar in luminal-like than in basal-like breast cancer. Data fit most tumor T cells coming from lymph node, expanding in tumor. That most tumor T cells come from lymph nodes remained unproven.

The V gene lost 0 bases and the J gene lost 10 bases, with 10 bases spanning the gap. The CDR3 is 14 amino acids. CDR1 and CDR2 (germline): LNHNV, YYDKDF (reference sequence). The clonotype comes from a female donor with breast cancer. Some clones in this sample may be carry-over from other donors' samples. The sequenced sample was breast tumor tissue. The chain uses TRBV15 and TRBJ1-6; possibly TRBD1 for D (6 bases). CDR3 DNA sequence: TGTGCCACCAGCAGAGATCAGGGGAGCTCACCCCTCCACTTT. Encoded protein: CATSRDQGSSPLHF.